Presented here are 10 T cell receptor beta chains from one specimen sequenced in a study of blood T cell repertoires in COVID-19. Clones were read by immunoSEQ multiplex PCR, and TCRdb kept only the in-frame ones, dropping some. The sample has roughly 250,000 clones; more than 75% are singletons. The specimen sequenced was PBMCs or T cells enriched from blood (not recorded which). The receptor source for this set is a woman between 45 and 60 years old who had recovered from COVID-19.

The V call is TRBV5-1, the J call TRBJ1-4; 12 nucleotides agree with TRBD1. V lost 3 bases and J lost 8; bases outside the gene matches: 8. CDR3 length equals 16 residues. The germline V gene encodes CDR1 SGHRS and CDR2 YFSETQ. For the CDR3, the DNA is TGCGCCAGCAGCTCAACCCCCGGGACAGGGGGCGAAAAACTGTTTTTT. Its protein product is CASSSTPGTGGEKLFF.

The rearrangement links TRBV7-2 to TRBJ1-1, with D maybe TRBD1 (5 bases). Trimming stripped 5 bases from V and 6 bases from J, with 19 bases between. The CDR3 covers 15 residues. The germline V gene encodes CDR1 SGHTA and CDR2 FQGNSA. The DNA for the CDR3 is TGTGCCAGCAGCCGCCCCAAGGGGATGGGCGCTGAAGCTTTCTTT. It is translated as CASSRPKGMGAEAFF.

J is TRBJ2-2 and V is TRBV15, with 9 nucleotides matching TRBD2. V gave up 9 bases and J gave up 6 bases; unmatched junction bases: 8. The CDR3 is 14 residues long. From germline, CDR1 is LNHNV and CDR2 YYDKDF (reference sequence). In DNA, the CDR3 is TGTGCCACACGCCCGGGACTAGCTGCCGGGGAGCTGTTTTTT. This sequence encodes CATRPGLAAGELFF.

This clone has a single count. V usage is TRBV6-5 and J usage is TRBJ1-2; perhaps TRBD1 as D (6 bases). This CDR3 contains 15 residues. V lost 4 bases, J lost 6 bases, and 18 bases lay in between. CDR1 and CDR2 from the germline V gene are MNHEY and SVGAGI. The CDR3 spells CASSFLYRERNGYTF. The CDR3 coding sequence is TGTGCCAGCAGTTTCCTATACAGGGAAAGAAATGGCTACACCTTC.

CDR3: CASSPTRASSYNEQFF. The CDR3 DNA follows: TGTGCCAGCAGCCCCACTAGGGCGAGCTCCTACAATGAGCAGTTCTTC. This chain uses TRBV7-3 with TRBJ2-1; D might be TRBD2 (5 bases). Germline loops: CDR1 SGHTA, CDR2 FQGTGA. This CDR3 contains 16 residues. V lost 5 bases and J lost 0, with 14 bases in between.

The V and J genes are TRBV5-1 and TRBJ1-3, with 8 bases lining up with TRBD1. The CDR3 consists of 15 residues. The V segment lost 0 bases and the J segment 9 bases; nucleotides outside the gene matches: 8. Germline V gene lookup returns CDR1 SGHRS and CDR2 YFSETQ. The CDR3 spells CASSLEDRERGTIYF. As DNA, the CDR3 is TGCGCCAGCAGCTTGGAGGACAGGGAACGAGGCACCATATATTTT.

V usage is TRBV6-5 and J usage is TRBJ2-7; maybe TRBD2 (6 bases). CDR3 size: 15 residues. CDR1 MNHEY and CDR2 SVGAGI come from the germline V gene. V lost 6 bases and J lost 6, with 21 bases in between. Written as DNA, the CDR3 is TGTGCCAGCAGACCGCTCACTAGCCCCCTCCGCGAGCAGTACTTC. It encodes CASRPLTSPLREQYF.

The chain employs TRBV2 and TRBJ2-7; 7 positions agree with TRBD1. J gave up 5 bases and V 6 bases, and 4 bases lay outside the gene matches. The V gene's germline CDR1 is SNHLY and CDR2 FYNNEI. The CDR3 covers 12 residues. The CDR3 DNA reads TGTGCCAGCAGAACAGGGGTAGACGAGCAGTACTTC. This translates into CASRTGVDEQYF.

J is TRBJ1-3 and V is TRBV9; TRBD1 is a possible D gene (5 bases). Germline V gene lookup returns CDR1 SGDLS and CDR2 YYNGEE. This CDR3 has 14 residues. V lost 4 bases, J lost 3 bases, and 11 bases lay in between. Written as DNA, the CDR3 is TGTGCCAGCAGCACCGGGACTCTTGGAAACACCATATATTTT. Its translation: CASSTGTLGNTIYF.

The chain employs TRBV5-4 and TRBJ2-2, with a weak D call TRBD2 (5 bases). The V and J ends lost 3 bases and 4 bases respectively, with 16 bases between them. The CDR3 has 16 amino acids. Germline CDR1 is SGHNT and CDR2 is YYREEE (reference sequence). The CDR3 reads CASSYAKTRTTGELFF. CDR3 DNA sequence: TGTGCCAGCAGCTACGCTAAAACTAGAACCACCGGGGAGCTGTTTTTT.